The 3 T cell receptor beta chains below were found in one sample sequenced in a study of CD8 T cells in Susac syndrome. When the RNA was reverse transcribed, random hexamers were used with an input of roughly 0.5 to 1 ug. From the immunoSEQ multiplex PCR reads, TCRdb called clonotypes with MiXCR, one entry per CDR3 protein. This table has about 200,000 distinct CDR3 sequences, 90% to 95% appearing once. What was sequenced was CD4+ T cells from PBMCs. The receptors originated from a human donor in good health.

The genes are TRBV27 and TRBJ2-2; TRBD1 or TRBD2 may be the D gene (5 bases each). The CDR3 runs to 15 residues. Trimming stripped 6 bases from V and 6 bases from J, with 17 bases between. Germline CDR1 is MNHEY and CDR2 is SMNVEV (reference sequence). Here the CDR3 reads CASSASGRRAGELFF. The DNA for the CDR3 is TGTGCCAGCAGCGCATCGGGGCGTAGGGCCGGGGAGCTGTTTTTT.

The chain joins TRBV2 to TRBJ2-7; 8 bases align to TRBD2. CDR1 and CDR2 from the germline V gene are SNHLY and FYNNEI. This CDR3 has 15 amino acids. The ends lost 6 bases at V and 0 bases at J; junction bases unmatched: 7. Written as DNA, the CDR3 is TGTGCCAGCAGGGTCCAGCGGGGGAGCTCCTACGAGCAGTACTTC. This sequence encodes CASRVQRGSSYEQYF.

Of note for this clonotype: The junction shows a germline mismatch at one end, possibly a read error. V usage is TRBV20-1 and J usage is TRBJ2-3; D might be TRBD1 or TRBD2, each matching 5 bases. The CDR3 has 15 amino acids. CDR1 and CDR2 from the germline V gene are DFQATT and SNEGSKA (reference sequence). CDR3 sequence: CSARGDFRNTDTQYF. The CDR3 region has the DNA TGCAGTGCCAGAGGGGATTTCAGGAACACAGATACGCAGTATTTT.